This note documents a single TCR beta chain sequence. These data come from a study of T cell changes during pregnancy in multiple sclerosis. Clones were sequenced by immunoSEQ multiplex PCR, and TCRdb holds only the in-frame ones, with some missing. The data hold around 69,000 clones, with approximately 90% observed a single time. V lost 6 bases and J 2 bases, leaving 4 bases between the germline ends. The CDR3 sequence is 11 residues long. Looked up from germline, CDR1 is DFQATT and CDR2 is SNEGSKA (reference sequence). This chain connects TRBV20-1 to TRBJ2-2, with unresolved D. The receptor was isolated from a female donor with multiple sclerosis, enrolled in a pregnancy study. The input for sequencing was peripheral blood, taken in the third trimester of pregnancy. The CDR3 DNA is TGCAGTGCCAAAAACACCGGGGAGCTGTTTTTT. It is translated as CSAKNTGELFF.